Each of the 27 T cell receptor beta chains below was sequenced from the same sample in a study of blood T cell repertoires in COVID-19. This table comes from immunoSEQ multiplex PCR, and its TCRdb copy is limited to in-frame clones, with some not included. The sample yields about 110,000 clones, roughly four fifths seen once. The specimen was peripheral blood. These receptors were collected from a woman aged 55-69 years with acute or convalescent COVID-19.

The chain carries TRBV4-2 and TRBJ1-2; D possibly corresponds to TRBD1 (6 bases). Germline V lookup: CDR1 LGHNA, CDR2 YNFKEQ. The ends were cut back, 0 bases at V and 0 bases at J, with 11 bases in the middle. The CDR3 spans 16 residues. CDR3 protein: CASSQESGETNYGYTF. DNA of the CDR3: TGTGCCAGCAGCCAAGAATCAGGGGAGACTAACTATGGCTACACCTTC.

J is TRBJ1-1 and V is TRBV5-6; TRBD1 matches at 8 bases. Trimming removed 5 bases from V and 8 bases from J; junction bases left unmatched: 8. Germline V CDR1 and CDR2: SGHDT, YYEEEE. The CDR3 totals 13 residues. The CDR3 protein is CASSFGTGFEAFF. DNA of the CDR3: TGTGCCAGCAGTTTTGGGACAGGTTTCGAAGCTTTCTTT. Full variable domain (rest looked up from reference TRBV5-6 and TRBJ1-1): DAGVTQSPTHLIKTRGQQVTLRCSPKSGHDTVSWYQQALGQGPQFIFQYYEEEERQRGNFPDRFSGHQFPNYSSELNVNALLLGDSALYLCASSFGTGFEAFFGQGTRLTVV.

The chain couples TRBV30 to TRBJ1-4; 7 bases are a match to TRBD1. V gave up 5 bases and J gave up 3 bases; unmatched junction bases: 9. Germline CDR1 reads GTSNPN; CDR2 reads SVGIG (reference sequence). This CDR3 region has 15 residues. The CDR3 protein is CAWVDRERSNEKLFF. In DNA, the CDR3 is TGTGCCTGGGTAGACAGGGAGAGGTCTAATGAAAAACTGTTTTTT.

The CDR3 loop reads CASSLNGGANEQYF. CDR3 sequence (DNA): TGTGCCAGCAGCTTGAACGGGGGGGCAAACGAGCAGTACTTC. The V and J genes are TRBV7-2 and TRBJ2-7, with 8 bases matching TRBD2. The CDR3 contains 14 residues. V shed 3 bases and J 5 bases; nucleotides not matched to a gene: 6. Germline lookup yields CDR1 SGHTA and CDR2 FQGNSA.

V and J are TRBV12-3 or TRBV12-4 and TRBJ1-2; D is ambiguous. The CDR3 extends over 13 amino acids. Trimming removed 7 bases at V and 3 bases at J, with 12 bases between. The CDR3 reads CASTPRRHYGYTF. CDR3 in DNA: TGTGCCAGCACCCCCCGGAGGCACTATGGCTACACCTTC.

The rearrangement joins TRBV6-5 to TRBJ2-7, with 7 bases identical to TRBD2. This CDR3 has 13 amino acids. Germline CDR1 reads MNHEY; CDR2 reads SVGAGI. After removal of 0 bases from V and 5 bases from J, the junction contained 1 base not matched to a gene. The chain's CDR3 is CASSYSGRDEQYF. CDR3 nucleotides: TGTGCCAGCAGTTACTCGGGGAGGGACGAGCAGTACTTC.

V usage is TRBV24-1 and J usage is TRBJ2-1, with a weak D call TRBD1 (5 bases). CDR1 and CDR2 (germline): KGHDR, SFDVKD. The CDR3 totals 12 residues. The ends were cut back, 4 bases at V and 8 bases at J, with 8 bases in the middle. The DNA for the CDR3 is TGTGCCACCAGTGACCCAGGGTATGAGCAGTTCTTC. It specifies CATSDPGYEQFF.

The gene calls are TRBV19 and TRBJ2-7; TRBD1 matches 9 bases. This CDR3 contains 16 residues. The J segment lost 5 bases and the V segment lost 1 base, leaving 9 bases of the junction unmatched. CDR1 is LNHDA, CDR2 SQIVND, per germline (reference sequence). The CDR3 nucleotides read TGTGCCAGTAGTATAGGGGGGACAGGGAGTTTTGACGAGCAGTACTTC. Its translation is CASSIGGTGSFDEQYF. The full variable domain, completed using reference TRBV19 and TRBJ2-7, is DGGITQSPKYLFRKEGQNVTLSCEQNLNHDAMYWYRQDPGQGLRLIYYSQIVNDFQKGDIAEGYSVSREKKESFPLTVTSAQKNPTAFYLCASSIGGTGSFDEQYFGPGTRLTVT.

The rearrangement links TRBV4-3 to TRBJ1-3; TRBD1 matches 11 bases. The germline V gene encodes CDR1 LGHNA and CDR2 YSLEER. With 8 bases clipped from V and 0 bases from J, the junction kept 3 bases outside the gene matches. The length of the CDR3 is 15 residues. In nucleotides, the CDR3 is TGCGCCAGCGGGGACAGGGGGAGCTCTGGAAACACCATATATTTT. This gives the protein CASGDRGSSGNTIYF.

The chain has TRBV19 and TRBJ1-3, with 7 bases identical to TRBD1. Germline V gene sequence: CDR1 LNHDA, CDR2 SQIVND (reference sequence). The CDR3 is 18 amino acids. Germline trimming cut 5 bases from V and 0 bases from J; bases unmatched to any gene: 13. CDR3 in amino acids: CASSSIGTASLSGNTIYF. In DNA, the CDR3 is TGTGCCAGTAGTTCAATCGGGACAGCCAGTCTCTCTGGAAACACCATATATTTT.

The chain carries TRBV5-1 and TRBJ2-1; D is perhaps TRBD2 (5 bases). The length of the CDR3 is 14 residues. Germline CDR1 reads SGHRS; CDR2 reads YFSETQ. V lost 0 bases, J lost 9 bases, and 13 bases lay in between. In nucleotides, the CDR3 is TGCGCCAGCAGCTTGGTGATTGGGAGTGGTGAGCAGTTCTTC. As protein: CASSLVIGSGEQFF.

The chain links TRBV11-3 to TRBJ2-1; the D gene is possibly TRBD1 (6 bases). This CDR3 is 17 amino acids long. Germline V gene data show CDR1 as SGHNT and CDR2 as YENEEA. V lost 2 bases to trimming and J lost 2 bases, with 16 bases between them. The CDR3 loop is CASSLSWASGAYNEQFF. CDR3 nucleotides: TGTGCCAGCAGCTTATCATGGGCGTCAGGGGCCTACAATGAGCAGTTCTTC.

The rearrangement uses TRBV3-1 (or the pseudogene TRBV3-2) and TRBJ1-6; D unclear. Germline V lookup: CDR1 LGHDT, CDR2 YNNKEL (reference sequence). The CDR3 is 15 amino acids. The V and J ends lost 1 base and 8 bases respectively, with 12 bases between them. The chain's CDR3 is CASSQVTGIYSPLHF. CDR3 nucleotides: TGTGCCAGCAGCCAAGTCACGGGGATTTATTCACCCCTCCACTTT.

This clone appeared a single time. The chain couples TRBV15 to TRBJ1-6; D possibly corresponds to TRBD1 (6 bases). Trimming shortened V by 2 bases and J by 10 bases, and 12 bases separated the two germline ends. CDR1 and CDR2 from the germline V gene are LNHNV and YYDKDF (reference sequence). This CDR3 is 14 amino acids long. The CDR3 region is CATSRQKGESPLHF. The CDR3 DNA reads TGTGCCACCAGCAGACAGAAGGGGGAATCACCCCTCCACTTT.

The rearrangement joins TRBV18 to TRBJ2-7, with 8 positions matching TRBD2. After removal of 2 bases from V and 4 bases from J, the junction contained 10 bases not matched to a gene. This CDR3 has 16 amino acids. Germline V gives CDR1 KGHSH, CDR2 LQKENI. The chain's CDR3 is CASSPRGSGGAYEQYF. CDR3 DNA: TGTGCCAGCTCACCAAGGGGCAGCGGGGGTGCTTACGAGCAGTACTTC.

This clone was seen once. The chain carries TRBV28 and TRBJ1-4, with no clear D. The length of the CDR3 is 15 residues. CDR1 and CDR2 (germline): MDHEN, SYDVKM. Trimming took 2 bases from V and 0 from J, leaving 7 bases between them. CDR3 in DNA: TGTGCCAGCAGTTTAGGAGGTGCAACTAATGAAAAACTGTTTTTT. Protein product: CASSLGGATNEKLFF.

This chain uses TRBV2 with TRBJ2-7, with 12 bases matching TRBD2. CDR1 and CDR2 from the germline V gene are SNHLY and FYNNEI. CDR3 length: 15 residues. The V gene end was trimmed by 6 bases and the J gene end by 2 bases; junction bases not matched to a gene: 5. CDR3 loop: CASRTTSGGTYEQYF. In nucleotides, the CDR3 is TGTGCCAGCAGGACCACTAGCGGGGGGACCTACGAGCAGTACTTC. Full variable domain (outside the CDR3, taken from reference TRBV2 and TRBJ2-7): EPEVTQTPSHQVTQMGQEVILRCVPISNHLYFYWYRQILGQKVEFLVSFYNNEISEKSEIFDDQFSVERPDGSNFTLKIRSTKLEDSAMYFCASRTTSGGTYEQYFGPGTRLTVT.

This clone showed up just a few times. The chain carries TRBV2 and TRBJ2-3; 9 bases are shared with TRBD2. CDR1 is SNHLY, CDR2 FYNNEI, per germline. Germline trimming cut 8 bases from V and 4 bases from J; bases unmatched to any gene: 13. The CDR3 runs 16 residues. CDR3 loop: CASSRRGRGGADTQYF. CDR3 nucleotide sequence: TGTGCCAGCTCCCGACGGGGGCGGGGGGGTGCAGATACGCAGTATTTT.

V gene TRBV11-3 combines with J gene TRBJ2-7; 9 nucleotides align to TRBD2. Germline values: CDR1 SGHNT, CDR2 YENEEA. The CDR3 consists of 15 residues. V lost 5 bases to trimming and J lost 2 bases; unmatched junction nucleotides: 7. CDR3 DNA sequence: TGTGCCAGCAGCCGTCTAGCGGGGCAAACCTACGAGCAGTACTTC. Residues: CASSRLAGQTYEQYF.

This clone was picked up one time. The chain couples TRBV7-6 to TRBJ1-4; D may be TRBD1 (5 bases). In germline, CDR1 is SGHVS, CDR2 FNYEAQ. The CDR3 is 15 residues long. V was trimmed by 2 bases and J by 8 bases, leaving 15 bases between them. Written as DNA, the CDR3 is TGTGCCAGCAGCTTAACGTGGAGGGGCGAGGAAAAACTGTTTTTT. Translating it yields CASSLTWRGEEKLFF.

V is TRBV7-3 and J is TRBJ1-1, with D unclear. The V end lost 3 bases, the J end lost 3 bases, and 8 bases lay between the germline ends. The CDR3 is 13 residues long. The germline V gene encodes CDR1 SGHTA and CDR2 FQGTGA. In DNA, the CDR3 is TGTGCCAGCAGCTTCGAGGGAGACACTGAAGCTTTCTTT. Translated: CASSFEGDTEAFF.

The J gene is TRBJ1-2, the V gene TRBV7-2; TRBD1 matches at 11 bases. The CDR3 totals 14 residues. The germline V gene has CDR1 SGHTA and CDR2 FQGNSA. With V trimmed by 6 bases and J by 4 bases, 4 bases remained unmatched. CDR3 nucleotide sequence: TGTGCCAGCAGTTTGGACAGGGGGCCCTATGGCTACACCTTC. Its protein product is CASSLDRGPYGYTF.

This clone was seen once. As DNA, the CDR3 is TGTGCCAGCAGTTTAAATCAGGACACCTCTGGAAACACCATATATTTT. Residues: CASSLNQDTSGNTIYF. This rearrangement joins TRBV28 to TRBJ1-3; weak D call: TRBD1 (5 bases). CDR1 MDHEN and CDR2 SYDVKM come from the germline V gene. The CDR3 covers 16 residues. Trimming removed 2 bases at V and 0 bases at J, with 11 bases between.

The chain joins TRBV19 to TRBJ2-3; TRBD1 matches at 7 bases. V shed 3 bases, J shed 9 bases, and the junction held 6 bases outside the gene matches. Germline values: CDR1 LNHDA, CDR2 SQIVND (reference sequence). The CDR3 sequence is 13 residues long. DNA of the CDR3: TGTGCCAGTAGTATGCTCAGCAGGGGGACGCAGTATTTT. The encoded protein is CASSMLSRGTQYF.

The genes are TRBV15 and TRBJ2-2; D is uncertain. V lost 4 bases and J lost 0, with 6 bases in between. Per germline, CDR1 LNHNV and CDR2 YYDKDF (reference sequence). This CDR3 is built from 14 residues. The CDR3 here is CATSTYSNTGELFF. DNA of the CDR3: TGTGCCACCAGCACATACTCGAACACCGGGGAGCTGTTTTTT.

This rearrangement joins TRBV27 to TRBJ2-7; 9 nucleotides match TRBD1. The CDR3 totals 14 residues. J gave up 3 bases and V 6 bases, and 6 bases lay outside the gene matches. CDR1 and CDR2 (germline): MNHEY, SMNVEV (reference sequence). As DNA, the CDR3 is TGTGCCAGCAGGCGACAGGGGGAAGTCTACGAGCAGTACTTC. Its protein product is CASRRQGEVYEQYF.

The chain carries TRBV18 and TRBJ2-3; D is undetermined. V was clipped by 5 bases and J by 2 bases, with 8 bases between them. Germline V CDR1 and CDR2: KGHSH, LQKENI. CDR3 size: 13 residues. In nucleotides, the CDR3 is TGTGCCAGCTCAGAGGCAGCCACAGATACGCAGTATTTT. Encoded protein: CASSEAATDTQYF.